Presented here are 18 T cell receptor beta chains from one specimen sequenced in a study of blood T cell repertoires in COVID-19. Produced via immunoSEQ multiplex PCR; TCRdb's table is partial and in-frame only. In the table there are about 220,000 clones, around 85% of which are singletons. The specimen sequenced was PBMCs or T cells enriched from blood (not recorded which). The origin of the receptors is a woman between 40 and 55 years old with acute COVID-19.

Within the sample, this clone is medium-sized. The rearrangement joins TRBV19 to TRBJ2-3, with 9 bases fitting TRBD2. The V segment lost 6 bases and the J segment 6 bases; nucleotides outside the gene matches: 10. The CDR3 spans 15 residues. Germline CDR1 is LNHDA and CDR2 is SQIVND (reference sequence). This CDR3 is CASSEGTSHLDTQYF. DNA for the CDR3: TGTGCCAGTAGCGAAGGGACTAGCCATCTCGATACGCAGTATTTT.

The chain combines TRBV7-2 with TRBJ2-7; D possibly corresponds to TRBD2 (5 bases). Germline-derived CDR1 and CDR2 are SGHTA and FQGNSA. The CDR3 length is 14 residues. V gave up 2 bases and J gave up 0 bases, with 8 bases separating them. The CDR3 region is CASSLPSNSYEQYF. CDR3 DNA: TGTGCCAGCAGCTTACCTAGCAACTCCTACGAGCAGTACTTC.

V is TRBV7-3 and J is TRBJ2-1, with 12 bases aligning to TRBD1. In germline, CDR1 is SGHTA, CDR2 FQGTGA. V shed 2 bases, J shed 2 bases, and the junction held 1 base outside the gene matches. The CDR3 extends over 16 amino acids. The CDR3 nucleotides read TGTGCCAGCAGCTTAGGGACAGGGGGCCCCTACAATGAGCAGTTCTTC. It yields the protein CASSLGTGGPYNEQFF.

V and J are TRBV3-1 (or the pseudogene TRBV3-2) and TRBJ1-6, with TRBD1 identical over 7 bases. CDR1 is LGHDT and CDR2 is YNNKEL in the germline V gene (reference sequence). Trimming removed 2 bases from V and 10 bases from J; junction bases left unmatched: 5. The CDR3 sequence is 14 residues long. The CDR3 sequence: CASSQRDRRSPLHF. CDR3 bases: TGTGCCAGCAGCCAACGGGACAGACGATCACCCCTCCACTTT.

V and J are TRBV27 and TRBJ1-1; TRBD1 is a possible D gene (6 bases). V was cut by 3 bases and J by 4 bases, with 12 bases left in between. This CDR3 spans 14 amino acids. Germline values: CDR1 MNHEY, CDR2 SMNVEV (reference sequence). CDR3 region: CASSFMDSGTEAFF. CDR3 DNA sequence: TGTGCCAGCAGTTTTATGGACAGTGGCACTGAAGCTTTCTTT.

The V gene is TRBV6-5, the J gene TRBJ1-5; D gene uncertain. The CDR3 has 14 residues. The ends were cut back, 10 bases at V and 1 base at J, with 14 bases in the middle. Germline V CDR1 and CDR2: MNHEY, SVGAGI. The CDR3 DNA sequence: TGTGCCACCATCCCCCCGGGGAGCAATCAGCCCCAGCATTTT. Protein: CATIPPGSNQPQHF.

The chain joins TRBV15 to TRBJ2-2; D might be TRBD1 (5 bases). V was pared by 5 bases and J by 4 bases, with 14 bases between. Germline CDR1 LNHNV, CDR2 YYDKDF (reference sequence). This CDR3 is built from 15 residues. The CDR3 sequence: CATSGRGLGTGELFF. The CDR3 nucleotides are TGTGCCACCAGCGGTAGGGGCCTCGGCACCGGGGAGCTGTTTTTT.

The chain has TRBV14 and TRBJ2-1, with 7 bases aligning to TRBD2. This CDR3 has 16 residues. Germline lookup yields CDR1 SGHDN and CDR2 FVKESK. V lost 4 bases and J lost 4; bases outside the gene matches: 10. The CDR3 reads CASSRSGDARYNEQFF. The CDR3 DNA reads as TGTGCCAGCAGCCGCAGCGGGGACGCACGGTACAATGAGCAGTTCTTC.

In this sample, this clone turned up a few times. V is TRBV6-2 or TRBV6-3 and J is TRBJ1-2; 7 bases are shared with TRBD1. The junction had 11 bases not matched to a gene; V was cut back by 5 bases and J by 8 bases. The germline V gene encodes CDR1 MNHEY and CDR2 SVGEGT. There are 14 residues in the CDR3. CDR3 nucleotide sequence: TGTGCCAGCAGTAATCGACAGGGAGGTATCGGCTACACCTTC. This encodes CASSNRQGGIGYTF.

The chain couples TRBV5-1 to TRBJ2-3, with TRBD2 as a possible D gene (6 bases). The CDR3 is 15 residues long. V lost 5 bases and J 3 bases, leaving 16 bases between the germline ends. The germline gives CDR1 SGHRS, CDR2 YFSETQ. CDR3 in DNA: TGCGCCAGCAGACCCTTCGGGAGCGCTACAGATACGCAGTATTTT. Amino acids: CASRPFGSATDTQYF.

This clone appeared a single time. J is TRBJ1-3 and V is TRBV9; D uncertain. CDR3 length: 16 residues. The germline V gene encodes CDR1 SGDLS and CDR2 YYNGEE. The V end lost 4 bases, the J end lost 4 bases, and 18 bases lay between the germline ends. The CDR3 spells CASSPQATAKGNTIYF. The CDR3 DNA reads TGTGCCAGCAGCCCCCAGGCGACGGCCAAGGGAAACACCATATATTTT.

The J gene is TRBJ1-2, the V gene TRBV27, with 9 bases identical to TRBD1. Germline V gene lookup returns CDR1 MNHEY and CDR2 SMNVEV (reference sequence). The V and J ends lost 2 bases and 1 base, in that order; junction bases with no gene match: 5. The CDR3 loop spans 16 amino acids. The CDR3 region has the DNA TGTGCCAGCAGTTTAGGCGGACAGGGGATTAACTATGGCTACACCTTC. Protein: CASSLGGQGINYGYTF.

This sequence joins TRBV3-1 (or the pseudogene TRBV3-2) and TRBJ2-5, with D unclear. V dropped 0 bases and J dropped 2 bases, with 19 bases sitting between them. Germline V gene lookup returns CDR1 LGHDT and CDR2 YNNKEL (reference sequence). The CDR3 covers 18 residues. DNA for the CDR3: TGTGCCAGCAGCCAAGATAAGTATTCGGTGAAAAAGCAAGAGACCCAGTACTTC. Protein product: CASSQDKYSVKKQETQYF.

The chain links TRBV19 to TRBJ2-3; possible D gene TRBD1, 5 bases. Germline assignment: CDR1 LNHDA and CDR2 SQIVND (reference sequence). The CDR3 is made up of 14 amino acids. V lost 3 bases and J lost 6, with 13 bases in between. CDR3 bases: TGTGCCAGTAGTATGGGGCTCTTCATTGATACGCAGTATTTT. Translating it yields CASSMGLFIDTQYF.

The chain employs TRBV3-1 (or the pseudogene TRBV3-2) and TRBJ1-6, with TRBD1 identical over 9 bases. This CDR3 spans 15 amino acids. The J segment lost 7 bases and the V segment lost 5 bases, leaving 6 bases of the junction unmatched. CDR1 is LGHDT, CDR2 YNNKEL, per germline (reference sequence). The CDR3 loop reads CASSSRDRVNSPLHF. The CDR3 DNA follows: TGTGCCAGCAGCTCTCGGGACAGGGTGAATTCACCCCTCCACTTT.

This sequence joins TRBV2 and TRBJ1-6; D is unresolved. The CDR3 runs to 15 residues. The germline gives CDR1 SNHLY, CDR2 FYNNEI. V lost 2 bases and J 10 bases, leaving 15 bases between the germline ends. For the CDR3, the DNA is TGTGCCAGCAGTGAATCGGCAGGCCCCTTCTCACCCCTCCACTTT. Translated, it gives CASSESAGPFSPLHF.

The chain is built from TRBV28 and TRBJ1-6; the D gene is possibly TRBD1 (6 bases). The germline V gene encodes CDR1 MDHEN and CDR2 SYDVKM. Trimming cost V 4 bases and J 7 bases, with 14 bases left between them. The CDR3 totals 15 residues. Here the CDR3 reads CASSWGRGGNSPLHF. Here the CDR3 DNA reads TGTGCCAGCAGTTGGGGCAGGGGAGGGAATTCACCCCTCCACTTT.

The chain recombines TRBV10-2 with TRBJ1-1, with 7 bases lining up with TRBD1. This CDR3 has 13 residues. Germline trimming cut 8 bases from V and 1 base from J; bases unmatched to any gene: 4. The V gene's germline CDR1 is WSHSY and CDR2 SAAADI. CDR3 sequence: CASQQGRNTEAFF. The CDR3 DNA is TGCGCCAGCCAACAGGGGAGGAACACTGAAGCTTTCTTT.